Described below is a single T cell receptor beta chain sequence and its context. Method: immunoSEQ multiplex PCR; TCRdb's copy keeps in-frame clones and lacks some. The sample has approximately 450,000 clones, nearly 90% seen once. Germline values: CDR1 ENHRY, CDR2 SYGVKD. The trim removed 5 bases at V and 7 bases at J, leaving 8 bases unmatched. The CDR3 spans 15 residues. This sample was included in a study of blood T cell repertoires in COVID-19. Study-wide context: Acute-phase and convalescent COVID-19 samples originated in the United States, Italy and Spain. T cells, B-cell-depleted T cells, or PBMCs supplied cDNA or gDNA.

Participant ages covered about 18 to 90 years across around 25 US areas. Clinical history as reported by participants underpinned cohort assignment. This receptor was identified in a young woman with acute COVID-19. Sample: PBMCs or T cells enriched from blood (not recorded which). This chain joins TRBV10-3 and TRBJ2-2; 9 bases line up with TRBD1. DNA for the CDR3: TGTGCCATCAGTCCCGGGACAGGGTCTTTCGGGGAGCTGTTTTTT. Translated: CAISPGTGSFGELFF.